This is a list of T cell receptor beta chains from one sample in a study of blood T cell repertoires in COVID-19. Measured with immunoSEQ multiplex PCR; TCRdb has only the in-frame clones, and not every one. The table lists about 230,000 clones, approximately 81% of them singletons. The specimen was peripheral blood. These TCRs come from an elderly woman with acute or convalescent COVID-19. CDR3s include the opening cysteine and the closing phenylalanine or tryptophan. A D gene is named only where the DNA matches it firmly. The listing skips clone size in some rows; elsewhere it reads once, few, many or a size class.

CDR3 length | J gene | V gene | clone size | D gene | CDR3 DNA | CDR3 protein
13 | TRBJ1-4 | TRBV2 | - | - | TGTGCCACGGTAGACCGGGGAAAAGGAAAACTGTTTTTT | CATVDRGKGKLFF
15 | TRBJ2-1 | TRBV2 | few | - | TGTGCCAGCAGCTCGGGCCGGGGTAGGAGCCATGAGCAGTTCTTC | CASSSGRGRSHEQFF
14 | TRBJ1-2 | TRBV3-1/TRBV3-2 | - | - | TGTGCCAGCAGCCAGGCAGGGCAGATCTATGGCTACACCTTC | CASSQAGQIYGYTF
15 | TRBJ2-7 | TRBV19 | - | TRBD2 | TGTGCCAGTAGTTCACTAGCGGGAGAGGTCTACGAGCAGTACTTC | CASSSLAGEVYEQYF
15 | TRBJ2-3 | TRBV27 | - | TRBD2 | TGTGCCAGCAGTTCGGGACTAGCGGGACCAGATACGCAGTATTTT | CASSSGLAGPDTQYF
13 | TRBJ1-1 | TRBV11-3 | - | - | TGTGCCAGCAGCTTAGATCGAGGCCCTGAAGCTTTCTTT | CASSLDRGPEAFF
14 | TRBJ2-3 | TRBV28 | - | - | TGTGCCAGCAGTTTTGGGGCTATGCTGGATACGCAGTATTTT | CASSFGAMLDTQYF
14 | TRBJ2-5 | TRBV9 | - | TRBD1 | TGTGCCAGCAGCGCCAGGGGGCACCAAGAGACCCAGTACTTC | CASSARGHQETQYF
15 | TRBJ1-1 | TRBV6-5 | - | - | TGTGCCAGCGGAACCCAGGGGTACCTTTCCACTGAAGCTTTCTTT | CASGTQGYLSTEAFF
15 | TRBJ2-2 | TRBV5-1 | - | TRBD1 | TGCGCCAGCAGCTTGGTAGGGGGCCGTACCGGGGAGCTGTTTTTT | CASSLVGGRTGELFF
14 | TRBJ1-4 | TRBV5-1 | - | TRBD1 | TGCGCCAGCAGCACGTCCGGGACAGGCGAAAAACTGTTTTTT | CASSTSGTGEKLFF
17 | TRBJ2-3 | TRBV2 | - | TRBD2 | TGTGCCAGCAGGGACCGGACTAGCGGGGGAATCACAGATACGCAGTATTTT | CASRDRTSGGITDTQYF
16 | TRBJ1-2 | TRBV19 | - | TRBD1 | TGTGCCAGTAAACGCTCAACAGGGGGCGCGGGGAATGGCTACACCTTC | CASKRSTGGAGNGYTF
14 | TRBJ1-2 | TRBV5-1 | - | - | TGCGCCAGCAGCTTGGTACAGGGCGGCTATGGCTACACCTTC | CASSLVQGGYGYTF
12 | TRBJ1-2 | TRBV12-3/TRBV12-4 | - | TRBD1 | TGTGCCAGCAGGACAGGGGACGGAGGCTACACCTTC | CASRTGDGGYTF
14 | TRBJ2-4 | TRBV5-1 | - | - | TGCGCCAGCAGCTCGGACAGAGCCAAAAACATTCAGTACTTC | CASSSDRAKNIQYF
17 | TRBJ1-5 | TRBV6-1 | - | TRBD1 | TGTGCCAGCAGTGACCTACTCGGACAGGGAGGCAATCAGCCCCAGCATTTT | CASSDLLGQGGNQPQHF
14 | TRBJ1-2 | TRBV7-2 | once | - | TGTGCCAGCAGCTTAGCAGACAGCCGATATGGCTACACCTTC | CASSLADSRYGYTF
13 | TRBJ2-7 | TRBV7-2 | once | - | TGTGCCAGCAGCCCGACCGGGGGGCTGGAGCAGTACTTC | CASSPTGGLEQYF
15 | TRBJ1-6 | TRBV5-1 | - | - | TGCGCCAGCAGCTTGGATCGCAGTTATAATTCACCCCTCCACTTT | CASSLDRSYNSPLHF
15 | TRBJ2-3 | TRBV3-1/TRBV3-2 | - | TRBD1 | TGTGCCAGCAGCCCTAGACAGGGAGGCACAGATACGCAGTATTTT | CASSPRQGGTDTQYF
12 | TRBJ2-7 | TRBV19 | - | TRBD2 | TGTGCCAGTATGACTAGCGACTACGAGCAGTACTTC | CASMTSDYEQYF
14 | TRBJ2-1 | TRBV6-5 | few | TRBD2 | TGTGCCAGCAGCCGGACTAGCACGGCTAATGAGCAGTTCTTC | CASSRTSTANEQFF
16 | TRBJ2-2 | TRBV6-4 | - | TRBD2 | TGTGCCAGCAGTCCCCTAGCGGGAGTAGTCACCGGGGAGCTGTTTTTT | CASSPLAGVVTGELFF
13 | TRBJ1-2 | TRBV10-3 | once | TRBD1 | TGTGCCATTAACCAGGGGGCTAACTATGGCTACACCTTC | CAINQGANYGYTF
15 | TRBJ2-2 | TRBV19 | - | TRBD1 | TGTGCCAGTAGTCGCCAACCTGGACAGGCCGGGGAGCTGTTTTTT | CASSRQPGQAGELFF
15 | TRBJ1-2 | TRBV6-5 | - | TRBD1 | TGTGCCAGCAGTTCCGCGGACAGGGCGGTTAGGGGCTACACCTTC | CASSSADRAVRGYTF
16 | TRBJ2-7 | TRBV28 | - | TRBD2 | TGTGCCAGCAGTCTGGGACTAGCGGGCAAAACCTACGAGCAGTACTTC | CASSLGLAGKTYEQYF
16 | TRBJ1-5 | TRBV28 | - | - | TGTGCCAGCAGTTTGCCCGGACTGAATAGCAATCAGCCCCAGCATTTT | CASSLPGLNSNQPQHF